In its sample, the clone carrying this T cell receptor (beta chain) was seen a few times. A second PCR of about 7 to 12 cycles used a sample-barcoded 5' primer and a J-beta primer mix. TCRdb ran MiXCR on the 5' RACE reads and lists one entry per CDR3 protein. The sample records 600,000 to 850,000 distinct CDR3 sequences, 20% to 25% being singletons. Per germline, CDR1 SNHLY and CDR2 FYNNEI. The CDR3 length is 13 residues. This entry belongs to a study of blood T cells in healthy people across ages. Peripheral blood samples of 9.5 to 10 milliliters were drawn from each donor. Isolated per sample were at least 7 million PBMCs. The same specimen was also included in a second study, on T cells of mothers and their children. That work adds: Sequencing got over 8 million TCR beta CDR3 reads from each mother and about 3.1 million from each child.

The sequence derives from a boy younger than 18 in good health. Sequences were obtained from blood. This chain links TRBV2 with TRBJ2-5, with 8 bases identical to TRBD1. The J call is uncertain, as TRBJ2-1 better fits the DNA end. CDR3 sequence: CASRTTGGVEQFF. The CDR3 DNA is TGTGCCAGCAGGACAACAGGGGGTGTTGAGCAGTTCTTC.